The present TCR beta chain was sequenced within a study of early T cells in non-severe SARS-CoV-2 infection. Study-level background: Bulk RNA from unsorted whole blood was sequenced; chains were unpaired.

This clonotype appeared many times. The V gene lost 3 bases and the J gene lost 0 bases, with 6 bases spanning the gap. This CDR3 has 13 amino acids. The germline gives CDR1 SGHRS, CDR2 YFSETQ. TCRdb re-called the 5' RACE reads through MiXCR, storing one row per CDR3 protein. Among roughly 90,000 distinct CDR3 sequences listed, about 15% were seen once. The sample consisted of whole blood. The chain combines TRBV5-1 with TRBJ1-2; D not certain. This sequence originates from an adult who was a healthcare worker with PCR-confirmed SARS-CoV-2 infection or an uninfected control (not recorded which). CDR3 bases: TGCGCCAGCAGCTCGACACCTAACTATGGCTACACCTTC. This codes for CASSSTPNYGYTF.